The 5 T cell receptor beta chains below were found in one sample sequenced in a study of Graves' ophthalmopathy and Graves' hyperthyroidism. RNA transcripts were the template, and TCR beta CDR3 regions were amplified from them. The first-round RT-PCR employed HTBI primers together with the Qiagen OneStep RT-PCR kit. A multiplex PCR was then performed as the second round. TCRdb recomputed calls from the multiplex PCR reads with MiXCR, one row per CDR3 protein. The repertoire holds 300,000 or so distinct CDR3 sequences, with about a sixth as singletons. The source material was peripheral blood. The receptors here all came from an adult man with Graves' ophthalmopathy.

This clonotype was seen at least ten times. A single base separates this from a much larger clone, so it may be a read error. The J gene is TRBJ1-3, the V gene TRBV6-1, with TRBD1 as a possible D gene (6 bases). V was trimmed by 4 bases and J by 0 bases, leaving 13 bases between them. The CDR3 has 16 amino acids. Germline loops: CDR1 MNHNS, CDR2 SASEGT. CDR3 protein: CASSALQGTSGNTIYF. The CDR3 nucleotides read TGTGCCAGCAGTGCCCTACAGGGAACCTCTGGAAACACCATATATTTT.

Ten or more counts support this clonotype. V and J are TRBV12-3 or TRBV12-4 and TRBJ2-7; perhaps TRBD2 as D (7 bases). V gave up 8 bases and J gave up 5 bases, with 19 bases separating them. This CDR3 is built from 14 residues. In nucleotides, the CDR3 is TGTGCCAGCTCCCCCCGCGGGGGCCTGGACGAGCAGTACTTC. It yields the protein CASSPRGGLDEQYF.

This clonotype showed up many times. The rearrangement joins TRBV6-2 or TRBV6-3 to TRBJ1-6; D remains unclear. This CDR3 is built from 13 residues. The ends were cut back, 5 bases at V and 7 bases at J, with 9 bases in the middle. From germline, CDR1 is MNHEY and CDR2 SVGEGT. As DNA, the CDR3 is TGTGCCAGCAGTCCTCGGGAGAATTCACCCCTCCACTTT. Translating gives CASSPRENSPLHF.

This clonotype was found many times. V usage is TRBV7-8 and J usage is TRBJ2-7; D gene ambiguous. Germline V gene lookup returns CDR1 SGHVS and CDR2 FQNEAQ. Trimming stripped 2 bases from V and 7 bases from J, with 12 bases between. The length of the CDR3 is 13 residues. The CDR3 loop reads CASSLPGKTEQYF. The DNA of the CDR3 is TGTGCCAGCAGCTTACCAGGAAAGACAGAGCAGTACTTC.

This clonotype has at least ten counts. For the CDR3, the DNA is TGTGCCAGCAGCGTAGGGGTCACGGGGGAAGAGACCCAGTACTTC. It translates to CASSVGVTGEETQYF. The chain combines TRBV9 with TRBJ2-5; perhaps TRBD2 as D (6 bases). CDR1 SGDLS and CDR2 YYNGEE come from the germline V gene. The V end lost 0 bases, the J end lost 3 bases, and 12 bases lay between the germline ends. This CDR3 spans 15 amino acids.